This section outlines one T cell receptor beta chain sequence together with its context. This entry comes from a study of OX40 agonist ivuxolimab in advanced cancers. Study context: Three patients, one with hepatocellular carcinoma and two with cutaneous melanoma, responded partially.

V lost 2 bases to trimming and J lost 0 bases, with 11 bases between them. Germline lookup yields CDR1 SGHNT and CDR2 YYREEE (reference sequence). This CDR3 contains 15 residues. TCRdb's copy holds only in-frame clones and misses some; the assay was immunoSEQ multiplex PCR. Of 55,000 to 75,000 clones listed, about nine tenths are singletons. The sequences come from CD4+ or CD8+ T cells sorted from blood, collected in a trial of the OX40 agonist ivuxolimab. The receptor was derived from an adult with an advanced solid tumor such as melanoma, head and neck, liver or kidney cancer. This chain connects TRBV5-4 to TRBJ1-1; D gene unclear. The CDR3 region is CASSLGSNMNTEAFF. The CDR3 nucleotides read TGTGCCAGCAGCTTAGGGAGTAACATGAACACTGAAGCTTTCTTT.